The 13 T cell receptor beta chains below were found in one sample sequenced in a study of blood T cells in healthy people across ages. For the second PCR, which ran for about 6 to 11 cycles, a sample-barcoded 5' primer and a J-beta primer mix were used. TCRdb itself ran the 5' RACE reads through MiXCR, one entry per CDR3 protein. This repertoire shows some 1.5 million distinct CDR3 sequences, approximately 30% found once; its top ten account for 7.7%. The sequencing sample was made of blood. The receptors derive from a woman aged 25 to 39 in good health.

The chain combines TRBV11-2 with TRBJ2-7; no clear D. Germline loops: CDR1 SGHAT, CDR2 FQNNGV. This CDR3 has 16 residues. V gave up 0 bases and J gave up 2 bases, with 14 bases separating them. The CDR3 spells CASSLDPTQVPYEQYF. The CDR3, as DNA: TGTGCCAGCAGCTTAGACCCAACGCAGGTGCCCTACGAGCAGTACTTC.

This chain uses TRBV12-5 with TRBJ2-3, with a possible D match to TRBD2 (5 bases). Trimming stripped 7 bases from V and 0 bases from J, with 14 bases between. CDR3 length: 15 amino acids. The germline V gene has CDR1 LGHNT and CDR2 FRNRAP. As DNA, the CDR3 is TGTGCTAGTGCCACGGACGGACTTAGCACAGATACGCAGTATTTT. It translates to CASATDGLSTDTQYF.

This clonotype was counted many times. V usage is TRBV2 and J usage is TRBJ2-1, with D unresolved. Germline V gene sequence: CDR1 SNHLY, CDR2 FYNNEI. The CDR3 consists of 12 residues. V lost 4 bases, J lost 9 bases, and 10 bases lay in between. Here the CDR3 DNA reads TGTGCCAGCAGTGGGATAGCTAGTGAGCAGTTCTTC. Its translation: CASSGIASEQFF.

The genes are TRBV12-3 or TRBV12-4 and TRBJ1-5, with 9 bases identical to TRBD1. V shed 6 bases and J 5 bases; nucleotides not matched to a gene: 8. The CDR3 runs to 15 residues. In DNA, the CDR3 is TGTGCCAGCAGCTTTACAGGGGGCATGGATCAGCCCCAGCATTTT. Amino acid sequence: CASSFTGGMDQPQHF.

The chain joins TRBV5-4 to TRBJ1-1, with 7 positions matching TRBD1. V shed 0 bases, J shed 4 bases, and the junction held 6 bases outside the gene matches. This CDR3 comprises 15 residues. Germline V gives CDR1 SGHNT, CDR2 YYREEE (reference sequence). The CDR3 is CASSLDRGGGTEAFF. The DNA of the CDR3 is TGTGCCAGCAGCTTGGACAGGGGAGGAGGCACTGAAGCTTTCTTT.

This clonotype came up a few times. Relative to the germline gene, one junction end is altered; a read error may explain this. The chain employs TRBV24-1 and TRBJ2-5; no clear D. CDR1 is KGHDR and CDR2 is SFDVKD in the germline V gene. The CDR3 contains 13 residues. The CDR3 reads CATSDSIVEIQYF. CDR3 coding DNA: TGTGCCACCAGTGATTCAATAGTGGAGATCCAGTACTTC.

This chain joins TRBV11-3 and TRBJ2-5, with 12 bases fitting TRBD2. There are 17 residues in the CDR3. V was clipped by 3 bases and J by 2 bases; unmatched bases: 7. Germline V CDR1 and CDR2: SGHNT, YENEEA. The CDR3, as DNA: TGTGCCAGCAGCTTTTTCGGGCTAGCGGGAGGGCAAGAGACCCAGTACTTC. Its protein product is CASSFFGLAGGQETQYF.

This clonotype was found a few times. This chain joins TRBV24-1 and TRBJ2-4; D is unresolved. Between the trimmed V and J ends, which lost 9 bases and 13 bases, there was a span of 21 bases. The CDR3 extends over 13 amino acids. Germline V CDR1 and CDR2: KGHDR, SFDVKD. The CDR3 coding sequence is TGTGCCACCCCCACCTTTACTCTACGAGAGCAGTACTTC. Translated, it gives CATPTFTLREQYF.

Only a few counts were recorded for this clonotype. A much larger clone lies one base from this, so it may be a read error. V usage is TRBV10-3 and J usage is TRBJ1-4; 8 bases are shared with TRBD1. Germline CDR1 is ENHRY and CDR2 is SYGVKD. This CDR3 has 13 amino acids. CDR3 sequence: CAISRDRNEKRFF. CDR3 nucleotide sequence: TGTGCCATCAGCCGGGACAGGAATGAAAAACGGTTTTTT.

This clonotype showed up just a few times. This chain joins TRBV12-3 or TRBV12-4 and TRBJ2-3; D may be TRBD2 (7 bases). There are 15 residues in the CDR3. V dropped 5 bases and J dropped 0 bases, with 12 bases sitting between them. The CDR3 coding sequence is TGTGCCAGCAGTGGGAGGGGGGCTAGCACAGATACGCAGTATTTT. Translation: CASSGRGASTDTQYF.

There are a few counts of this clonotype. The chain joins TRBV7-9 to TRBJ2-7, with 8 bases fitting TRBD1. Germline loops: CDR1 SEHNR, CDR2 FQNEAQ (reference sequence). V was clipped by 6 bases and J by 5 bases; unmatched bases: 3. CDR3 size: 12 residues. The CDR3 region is CASRPTGDEQYF. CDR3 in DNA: TGTGCCAGCAGACCGACAGGGGACGAGCAGTACTTC.

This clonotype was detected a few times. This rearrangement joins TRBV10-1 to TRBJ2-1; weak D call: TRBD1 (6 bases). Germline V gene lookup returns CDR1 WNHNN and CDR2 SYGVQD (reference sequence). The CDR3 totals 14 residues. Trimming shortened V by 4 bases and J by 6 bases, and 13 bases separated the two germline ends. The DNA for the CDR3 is TGCGCCAGCAGTGCCGAACCCAGGGGCAATGAGCAGTTCTTC. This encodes CASSAEPRGNEQFF.

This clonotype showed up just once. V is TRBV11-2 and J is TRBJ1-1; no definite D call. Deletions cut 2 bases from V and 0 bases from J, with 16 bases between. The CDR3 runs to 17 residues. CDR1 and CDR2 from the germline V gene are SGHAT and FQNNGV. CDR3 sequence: CASSLNGMRLLNTEAFF. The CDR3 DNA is TGTGCCAGCAGCTTAAATGGGATGAGGCTTTTGAACACTGAAGCTTTCTTT.